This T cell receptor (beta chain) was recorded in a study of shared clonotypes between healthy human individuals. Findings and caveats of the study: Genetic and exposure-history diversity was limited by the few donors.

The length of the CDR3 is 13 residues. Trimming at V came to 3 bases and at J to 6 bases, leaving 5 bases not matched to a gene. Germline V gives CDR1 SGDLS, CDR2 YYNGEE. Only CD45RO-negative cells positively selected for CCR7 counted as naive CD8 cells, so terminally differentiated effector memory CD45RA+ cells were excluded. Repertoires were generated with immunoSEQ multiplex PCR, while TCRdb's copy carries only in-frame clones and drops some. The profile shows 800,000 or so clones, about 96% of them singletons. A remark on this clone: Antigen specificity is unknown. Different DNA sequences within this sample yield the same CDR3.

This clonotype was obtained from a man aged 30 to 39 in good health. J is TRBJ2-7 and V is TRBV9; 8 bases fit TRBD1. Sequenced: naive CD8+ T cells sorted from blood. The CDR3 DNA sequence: TGTGCCAGCAGCGCTGGACAGGGTTTCGAGCAGTACTTC. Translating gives CASSAGQGFEQYF.